The 31 T cell receptor beta chains listed next were all sequenced from one sample in a study of shared clonotypes between healthy human individuals. CD45RO-negative cells were positively selected for CCR7, leaving out terminally differentiated effector memory CD45RA+ cells. Assay used: immunoSEQ multiplex PCR; TCRdb lists only in-frame clones, some missing. The data show around 600,000 clones, 95% seen once. Sequenced: naive CD8+ T cells sorted from blood. These TCRs come from a woman between 25 and 40 years old in good health.

This clone was detected only once. The chain links TRBV2 to TRBJ1-4, with 8 nucleotides matching TRBD1. The CDR3 is made up of 14 amino acids. Germline V gene sequence: CDR1 SNHLY, CDR2 FYNNEI. V gave up 4 bases and J gave up 6 bases; unmatched junction bases: 4. The CDR3 spells CASSGTGRDEKLFF. DNA for the CDR3: TGTGCCAGCAGTGGGACAGGGCGTGATGAAAAACTGTTTTTT.

The V gene is TRBV11-2, the J gene TRBJ2-3, with TRBD1 identical over 9 bases. Germline V gene lookup returns CDR1 SGHAT and CDR2 FQNNGV. The CDR3 sequence is 15 residues long. J lost 4 bases, V lost 5 bases, and 7 bases had no gene match. This chain's CDR3 is CASSLGTGHSDTQYF. The CDR3 region has the DNA TGTGCCAGCAGCCTAGGGACAGGGCATTCAGATACGCAGTATTTT.

This rearrangement joins TRBV28 to TRBJ2-7, with D possibly being TRBD2 (5 bases). The CDR3 is 15 residues long. V shed 2 bases and J shed 2 bases, with 13 bases lying between them. Germline CDR1 is MDHEN and CDR2 is SYDVKM. DNA for the CDR3: TGTGCCAGCAGTTTAGTTTCTGTAGCGCCCTACGAGCAGTACTTC. Amino acids: CASSLVSVAPYEQYF.

This rearrangement joins TRBV13 to TRBJ2-1; a weak D match, TRBD1 (5 bases). The CDR3 has 13 residues. Germline V gene sequence: CDR1 PRHDT, CDR2 FYEKMQ (reference sequence). The V end lost 5 bases, the J end lost 10 bases, and 15 bases lay between the germline ends. The CDR3 DNA follows: TGTGCCAGCAGCCCCCGGCTCGGACAAGAGCAGTTCTTC. Protein: CASSPRLGQEQFF. The entire variable domain, with the rest obtained from reference TRBV13 and TRBJ2-1, is as follows: AAGVIQSPRHLIKEKRETATLKCYPIPRHDTVYWYQQGPGQDPQFLISFYEKMQSDKGSIPDRFSAQQFSDYHSELNMSSLELGDSALYFCASSPRLGQEQFFGPGTRLTVL.

V is TRBV7-6 and J is TRBJ1-2; D is uncertain. V lost 3 bases and J 9 bases, leaving 11 bases between the germline ends. The germline V gene encodes CDR1 SGHVS and CDR2 FNYEAQ. This CDR3 comprises 12 residues. In nucleotides, the CDR3 is TGTGCCAGCAGCTTGGACCGCAAGCGCTACACCTTC. This encodes CASSLDRKRYTF.

This chain connects TRBV7-2 to TRBJ2-7, with 13 positions matching TRBD2. This CDR3 comprises 19 residues. Germline CDR1 and CDR2: SGHTA and FQGNSA. V shed 1 base, J shed 7 bases, and the junction held 16 bases outside the gene matches. The CDR3 is CASSLVRTGPPGLAGEQYF. In nucleotides, the CDR3 is TGTGCCAGCAGCTTAGTCCGTACAGGACCCCCGGGACTAGCGGGAGAGCAGTACTTC.

The chain recombines TRBV27 with TRBJ2-7, with D perhaps TRBD2 (5 bases). V dropped 5 bases and J dropped 1 base, with 12 bases sitting between them. This CDR3 spans 14 amino acids. In germline, CDR1 is MNHEY, CDR2 SMNVEV (reference sequence). The CDR3 nucleotides are TGTGCCAGCAGTGTGAGCGGAGCATCCTACGAGCAGTACTTC. It encodes CASSVSGASYEQYF.

The rearrangement joins TRBV29-1 to TRBJ2-7, with D tentatively TRBD1 (5 bases). The CDR3 loop spans 14 amino acids. V was pared by 1 base and J by 2 bases, with 12 bases between. Germline V lookup: CDR1 SQVTM, CDR2 ANQGSEA. In DNA form, the CDR3 reads TGCAGCGTTGAAGTGGACACCCAGCCCTACGAGCAGTACTTC. It specifies CSVEVDTQPYEQYF.

A remark on this clone: The sample holds other DNA sequences that translate to the same CDR3. V usage is TRBV5-1 and J usage is TRBJ2-7; 9 bases line up with TRBD2. The CDR3 covers 15 residues. The ends lost 0 bases at V and 1 base at J; junction bases unmatched: 2. Germline CDR1 SGHRS, CDR2 YFSETQ. CDR3 loop: CASSLDSGRSYEQYF. The CDR3 DNA follows: TGCGCCAGCAGCTTGGACAGCGGGAGGTCCTACGAGCAGTACTTC.

CDR3 in amino acids: CASSDRSPEYEQYF. CDR3 in DNA: TGTGCCAGCAGTGACCGGTCCCCTGAGTACGAGCAGTACTTC. The chain is built from TRBV27 and TRBJ2-7, with no clear D. The V and J ends lost 5 bases and 4 bases respectively, with 15 bases between them. The CDR3 sequence is 14 residues long. CDR1 and CDR2 from the germline V gene are MNHEY and SMNVEV (reference sequence).

This sequence joins TRBV2 and TRBJ1-4; TRBD1 might be the D (5 bases). The CDR3 is made up of 18 amino acids. V was clipped by 5 bases and J by 1 base, with 20 bases between them. Germline values: CDR1 SNHLY, CDR2 FYNNEI. CDR3: CASSPRAGPDITNEKLFF. Written as DNA, the CDR3 is TGTGCCAGCAGTCCCCGCGCTGGCCCGGACATAACTAATGAAAAACTGTTTTTT.

This chain joins TRBV5-8 and TRBJ1-1, with unresolved D. Trimming took 4 bases from V and 1 from J, leaving 14 bases between them. CDR3 length: 15 residues. Germline V gene lookup returns CDR1 SGHTS and CDR2 YDEGEE. The CDR3 sequence: CASSGEEEENTEAFF. CDR3 sequence (DNA): TGTGCCAGCAGCGGGGAGGAGGAAGAGAACACTGAAGCTTTCTTT. Supplemented by reference TRBV5-8 and TRBJ1-1, the full variable domain reads EAGVTQSPTHLIKTRGQQATLRCSPISGHTSVYWYQQALGLGLQFLLWYDEGEERNRGNFPPRFSGRQFPNYSSELNVNALELEDSALYLCASSGEEEENTEAFFGQGTRLTVV.

The chain has TRBV7-9 and TRBJ2-7; 13 nucleotides align to TRBD2. The germline V gene has CDR1 SEHNR and CDR2 FQNEAQ (reference sequence). This CDR3 comprises 19 residues. V was pared by 4 bases and J by 2 bases, with 14 bases of the junction left unmatched. The CDR3 loop reads CASSSTRLAGGPSTYEQYF. CDR3 bases: TGTGCCAGCAGCTCGACCCGACTAGCGGGAGGTCCGTCGACCTACGAGCAGTACTTC.

The rearrangement joins TRBV7-9 to TRBJ2-1; 10 nucleotides line up with TRBD2. V lost 5 bases and J lost 0; bases outside the gene matches: 10. The length of the CDR3 is 18 residues. Germline loops: CDR1 SEHNR, CDR2 FQNEAQ (reference sequence). CDR3 coding DNA: TGTGCCAGCAGCACTAGCCGGACTAGCGGATCCTCCTACAATGAGCAGTTCTTC. Protein sequence: CASSTSRTSGSSYNEQFF.

The chain employs TRBV2 and TRBJ2-7; 8 positions match TRBD1. V lost 6 bases, J lost 3 bases, and 10 bases stayed unmatched. Germline CDR1 is SNHLY and CDR2 is FYNNEI. The CDR3 is 15 amino acids. CDR3: CASSVGQGALYEQYF. Written as DNA, the CDR3 is TGTGCCAGCAGCGTAGGGCAGGGGGCTCTCTACGAGCAGTACTTC.

The genes are TRBV25-1 and TRBJ2-7, with 12 bases matching TRBD1. The V gene's germline CDR1 is MGHDK and CDR2 SYGVNS. The trim removed 1 base at V and 6 bases at J, leaving 7 bases unmatched. The CDR3 spans 16 residues. DNA of the CDR3: TGTGCCAGCAGTGAATTCGGGGACAGGGGGCGCCGCGAGCAGTACTTC. Its translation is CASSEFGDRGRREQYF.

The V call is TRBV2, the J call TRBJ2-7; D is unclear. The germline V gene has CDR1 SNHLY and CDR2 FYNNEI. The CDR3 sequence is 13 residues long. The V end lost 0 bases, the J end lost 9 bases, and 12 bases lay between the germline ends. The CDR3 DNA is TGTGCCAGCAGTGAAGCCCTCTGGTGGTGGCAGTACTTC. It is translated as CASSEALWWWQYF.

V usage is TRBV5-6 and J usage is TRBJ2-7, with 7 bases aligning to TRBD2. Looked up from germline, CDR1 is SGHDT and CDR2 is YYEEEE. CDR3 length: 14 amino acids. V was clipped by 0 bases and J by 4 bases; unmatched bases: 4. DNA for the CDR3: TGTGCCAGCAGCTTGGGACTAGCCGAATACGAGCAGTACTTC. The encoded protein is CASSLGLAEYEQYF.

This chain uses TRBV9 with TRBJ1-1; 9 bases align to TRBD1. After removal of 3 bases from V and 0 bases from J, the junction contained 3 bases not matched to a gene. The CDR3 totals 15 residues. Germline V CDR1 and CDR2: SGDLS, YYNGEE. The DNA for the CDR3 is TGTGCCAGCAGCGCAGGACAGGGGATGAACACTGAAGCTTTCTTT. Its protein is CASSAGQGMNTEAFF.

The chain is built from TRBV11-2 and TRBJ1-4; 8 bases map to TRBD1. CDR1 is SGHAT, CDR2 FQNNGV, per germline. CDR3 length: 14 residues. V trimming: 5 bases; J trimming: 10 bases; junction bases outside the gene matches: 9. The chain's CDR3 is CASSPGTGGLKLFF. The CDR3 DNA is TGTGCCAGCAGCCCAGGGACAGGAGGATTAAAACTGTTTTTT.

The rearrangement links TRBV5-1 to TRBJ1-1; no firm D call. Germline assignment: CDR1 SGHRS and CDR2 YFSETQ. V gave up 7 bases and J gave up 3 bases, with 13 bases separating them. This CDR3 is built from 13 residues. This CDR3 is CASGEGGDTEAFF. In nucleotides, the CDR3 is TGCGCCAGCGGAGAGGGTGGCGACACTGAAGCTTTCTTT.

The CDR3 is CASSLELPGLAGSYEQYF. The CDR3 region has the DNA TGTGCCAGCAGCTTGGAACTACCGGGACTAGCGGGGTCCTACGAGCAGTACTTC. V is TRBV5-5 and J is TRBJ2-7, with 13 bases aligning to TRBD2. Germline V lookup: CDR1 SGHKS, CDR2 YYEKEE (reference sequence). The junction had 7 bases not matched to a gene; V was cut back by 0 bases and J by 1 base. The CDR3 covers 18 residues.

The chain carries TRBV28 and TRBJ2-7; TRBD2 agrees at 9 bases. The CDR3 is 14 amino acids. V lost 7 bases to trimming and J lost 3 bases; unmatched junction nucleotides: 7. CDR1 is MDHEN and CDR2 is SYDVKM in the germline V gene. The chain's CDR3 is CASNLAGPIYEQYF. The CDR3, as DNA: TGTGCCAGCAACCTAGCGGGACCGATCTACGAGCAGTACTTC.

This clone occurred once. V is TRBV5-5 and J is TRBJ1-1; D is perhaps TRBD1 (5 bases). Germline lookup yields CDR1 SGHKS and CDR2 YYEKEE (reference sequence). Trimming stripped 7 bases from V and 7 bases from J, with 20 bases between. The CDR3 totals 14 residues. The CDR3 protein is CASQAEGTDIEAFF. The CDR3 DNA reads TGTGCCAGCCAAGCCGAAGGGACGGATATTGAAGCTTTCTTT.

This clone has only one observation. The chain employs TRBV7-2 and TRBJ2-7; TRBD2 matches at 13 bases. CDR3 length: 16 amino acids. Per germline, CDR1 SGHTA and CDR2 FQGNSA. The trim removed 5 bases at V and 1 base at J, leaving 5 bases unmatched. CDR3 loop: CASSLGLAGFSYEQYF. The CDR3 nucleotides are TGTGCCAGCAGCCTGGGACTAGCGGGATTTTCCTACGAGCAGTACTTC.

The J gene is TRBJ2-3, the V gene TRBV27; D is unresolved. Germline CDR1 MNHEY, CDR2 SMNVEV (reference sequence). The CDR3 is 13 residues long. Trimming left V 8 bases short and J 0 bases short, with 9 bases between. In DNA form, the CDR3 reads TGTGCCAGCGGGATCCGTAGCACAGATACGCAGTATTTT. Protein product: CASGIRSTDTQYF.

The gene calls are TRBV7-2 and TRBJ2-7, with D possibly being TRBD2 (5 bases). V dropped 1 base and J dropped 2 bases, with 9 bases sitting between them. This CDR3 is 14 amino acids long. Germline V CDR1 and CDR2: SGHTA, FQGNSA. This CDR3 reads CASSLGGLAYEQYF. In DNA form, the CDR3 reads TGTGCCAGCAGCTTAGGCGGGCTTGCCTACGAGCAGTACTTC.

This chain links TRBV27 with TRBJ2-7, with 8 bases aligning to TRBD1. The ends lost 11 bases at V and 5 bases at J; junction bases unmatched: 11. This CDR3 spans 13 amino acids. CDR1 is MNHEY, CDR2 SMNVEV, per germline (reference sequence). CDR3 in DNA: TGTGCCTGCAAGAGAGGGACAGGCCACGAGCAGTACTTC. As protein: CACKRGTGHEQYF.

The V gene is TRBV27, the J gene TRBJ2-7, with D perhaps TRBD1 or TRBD2 (6 bases each). The germline CDR1 and CDR2 sequences are MNHEY and SMNVEV (reference sequence). CDR3 length equals 14 residues. The germline V and J ends were trimmed by 4 bases and 6 bases, with 16 bases remaining between them. The CDR3 DNA follows: TGTGCCAGCAGTTCATACAGGGAGGTCGGCGAGCAGTACTTC. Its protein product is CASSSYREVGEQYF.

This chain connects TRBV7-9 to TRBJ2-7, with 8 bases aligning to TRBD1. Germline-derived CDR1 and CDR2 are SEHNR and FQNEAQ (reference sequence). The CDR3 spans 18 residues. J was trimmed by 1 base and V by 1 base; bases with no gene match: 12. Here the CDR3 DNA reads TGTGCCAGCAGCTTAGTGGACAGGGCCCACGATTTGTCCTACGAGCAGTACTTC. Its protein is CASSLVDRAHDLSYEQYF.

The chain combines TRBV6-6 with TRBJ2-1; no definite D call. Germline CDR1 reads MNHNY; CDR2 reads SVGAGI (reference sequence). The CDR3 runs 10 residues. Trimming took off 8 bases at V and 5 bases at J, with 4 bases between the two ends. CDR3 sequence: CASGDNEQFF. Here the CDR3 DNA reads TGTGCCAGCGGGGACAATGAGCAGTTCTTC.